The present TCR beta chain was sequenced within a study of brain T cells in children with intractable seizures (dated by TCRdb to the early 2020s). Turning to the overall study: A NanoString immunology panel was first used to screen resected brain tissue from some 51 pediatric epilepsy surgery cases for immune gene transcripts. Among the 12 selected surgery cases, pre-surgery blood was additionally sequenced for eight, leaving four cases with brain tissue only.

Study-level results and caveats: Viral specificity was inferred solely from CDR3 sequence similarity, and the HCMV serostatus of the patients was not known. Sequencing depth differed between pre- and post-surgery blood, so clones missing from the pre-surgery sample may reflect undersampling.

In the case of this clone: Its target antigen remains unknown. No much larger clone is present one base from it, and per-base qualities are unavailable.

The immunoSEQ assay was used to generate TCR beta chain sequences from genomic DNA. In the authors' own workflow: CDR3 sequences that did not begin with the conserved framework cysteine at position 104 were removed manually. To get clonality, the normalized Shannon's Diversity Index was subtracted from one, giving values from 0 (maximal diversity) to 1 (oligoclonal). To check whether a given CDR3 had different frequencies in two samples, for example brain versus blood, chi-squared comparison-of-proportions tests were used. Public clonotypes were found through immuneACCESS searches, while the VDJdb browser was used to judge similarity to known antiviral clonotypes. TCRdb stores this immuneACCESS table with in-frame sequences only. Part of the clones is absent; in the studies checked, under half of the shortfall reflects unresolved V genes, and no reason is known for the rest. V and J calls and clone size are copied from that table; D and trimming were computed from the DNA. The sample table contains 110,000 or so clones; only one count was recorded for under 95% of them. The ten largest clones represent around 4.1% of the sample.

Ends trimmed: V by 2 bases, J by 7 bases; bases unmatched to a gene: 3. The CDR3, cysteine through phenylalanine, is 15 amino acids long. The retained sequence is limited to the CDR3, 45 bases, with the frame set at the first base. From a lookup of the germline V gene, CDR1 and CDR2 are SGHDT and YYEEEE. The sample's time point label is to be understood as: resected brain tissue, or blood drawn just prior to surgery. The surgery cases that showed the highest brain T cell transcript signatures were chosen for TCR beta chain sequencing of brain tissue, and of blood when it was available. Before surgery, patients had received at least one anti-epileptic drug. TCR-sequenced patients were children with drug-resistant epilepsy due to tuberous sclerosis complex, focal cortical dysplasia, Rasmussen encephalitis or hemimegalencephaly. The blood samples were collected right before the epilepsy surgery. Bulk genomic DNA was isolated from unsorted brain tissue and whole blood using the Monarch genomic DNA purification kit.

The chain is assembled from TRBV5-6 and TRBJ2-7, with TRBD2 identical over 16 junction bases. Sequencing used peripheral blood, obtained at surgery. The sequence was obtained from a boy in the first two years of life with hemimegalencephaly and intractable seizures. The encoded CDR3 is CASSFGTSGRGEQYF. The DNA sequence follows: TGTGCCAGCAGCTTCGGGACTAGCGGGAGGGGGGAGCAGTACTTC.